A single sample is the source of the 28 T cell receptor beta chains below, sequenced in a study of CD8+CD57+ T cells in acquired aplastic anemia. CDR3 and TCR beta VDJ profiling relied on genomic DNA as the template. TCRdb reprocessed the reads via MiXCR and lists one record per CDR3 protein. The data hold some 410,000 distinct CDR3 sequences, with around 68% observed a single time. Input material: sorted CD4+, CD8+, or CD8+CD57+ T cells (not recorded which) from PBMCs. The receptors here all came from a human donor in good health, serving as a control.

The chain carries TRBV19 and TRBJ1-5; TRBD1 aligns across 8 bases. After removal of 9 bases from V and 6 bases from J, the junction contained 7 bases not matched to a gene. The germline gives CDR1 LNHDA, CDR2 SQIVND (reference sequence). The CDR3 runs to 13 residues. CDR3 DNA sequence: TGTGCCAGCAGCGGACAGGGATGTCAGCCCCAGCATTTT. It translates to CASSGQGCQPQHF.

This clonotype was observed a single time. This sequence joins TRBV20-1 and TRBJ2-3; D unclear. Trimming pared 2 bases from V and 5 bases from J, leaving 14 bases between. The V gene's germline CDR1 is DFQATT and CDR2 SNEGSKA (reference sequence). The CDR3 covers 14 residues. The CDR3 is CSARPISPIDTQYF. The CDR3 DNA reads TGCAGTGCTAGACCCATCTCACCGATAGATACGCAGTATTTT.

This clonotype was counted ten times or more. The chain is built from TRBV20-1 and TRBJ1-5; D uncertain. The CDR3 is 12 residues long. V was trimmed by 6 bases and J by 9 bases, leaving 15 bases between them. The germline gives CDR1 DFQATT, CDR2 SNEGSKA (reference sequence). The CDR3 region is CSARTDQGPQHF. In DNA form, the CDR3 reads TGCAGTGCCCGGACGGACCAAGGGCCCCAGCATTTT.

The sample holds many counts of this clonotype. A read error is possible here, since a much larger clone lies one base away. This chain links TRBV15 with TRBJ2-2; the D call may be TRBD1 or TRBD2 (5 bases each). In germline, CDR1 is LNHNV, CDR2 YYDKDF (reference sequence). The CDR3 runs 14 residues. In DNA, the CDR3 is TGTGCCACCAGCAGAGATCGGGGCACCGGGGAGCTGCTTTTT. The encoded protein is CATSRDRGTGELLF.

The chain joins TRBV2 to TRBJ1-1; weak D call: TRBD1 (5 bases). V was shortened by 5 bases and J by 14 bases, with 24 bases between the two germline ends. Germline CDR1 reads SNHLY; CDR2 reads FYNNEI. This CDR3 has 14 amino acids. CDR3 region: CASSPKGWETEEFF. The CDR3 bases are TGTGCCAGCAGTCCTAAGGGGTGGGAGACTGAGGAGTTCTTT.

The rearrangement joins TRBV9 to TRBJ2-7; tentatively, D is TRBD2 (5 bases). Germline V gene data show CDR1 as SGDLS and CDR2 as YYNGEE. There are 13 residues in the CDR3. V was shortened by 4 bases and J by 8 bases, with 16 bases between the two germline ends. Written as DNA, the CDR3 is TGTGCCAGCAGCTCTCACGGGGAACTCAAGCAGTACTTC. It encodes CASSSHGELKQYF.

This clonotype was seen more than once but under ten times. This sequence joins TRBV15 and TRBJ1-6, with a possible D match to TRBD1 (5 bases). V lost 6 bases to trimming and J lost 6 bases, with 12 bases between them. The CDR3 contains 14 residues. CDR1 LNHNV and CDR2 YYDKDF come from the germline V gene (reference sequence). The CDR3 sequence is CATRPGQGNSPLHF. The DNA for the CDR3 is TGTGCCACCAGACCTGGGCAGGGTAATTCACCCCTCCACTTT. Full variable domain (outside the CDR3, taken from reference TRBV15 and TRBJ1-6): DAMVIQNPRYQVTQFGKPVTLSCSQTLNHNVMYWYQQKSSQAPKLLFHYYDKDFNNEADTPDNFQSRRPNTSFCFLDIRSPGLGDTAMYLCATRPGQGNSPLHFGNGTRLTVT.

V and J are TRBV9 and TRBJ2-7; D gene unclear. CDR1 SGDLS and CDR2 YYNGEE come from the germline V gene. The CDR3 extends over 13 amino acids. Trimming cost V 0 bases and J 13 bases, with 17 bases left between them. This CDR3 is CASSVEGGLNTYV. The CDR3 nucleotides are TGTGCCAGCAGCGTAGAGGGCGGATTGAACACTTACGTC.

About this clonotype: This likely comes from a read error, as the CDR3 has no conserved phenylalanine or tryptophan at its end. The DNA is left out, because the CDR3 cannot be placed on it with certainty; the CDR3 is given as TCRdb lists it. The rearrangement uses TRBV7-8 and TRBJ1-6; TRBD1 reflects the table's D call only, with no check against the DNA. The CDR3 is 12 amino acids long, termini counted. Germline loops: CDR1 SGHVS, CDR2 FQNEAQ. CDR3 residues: CASSLVSGAVQG.

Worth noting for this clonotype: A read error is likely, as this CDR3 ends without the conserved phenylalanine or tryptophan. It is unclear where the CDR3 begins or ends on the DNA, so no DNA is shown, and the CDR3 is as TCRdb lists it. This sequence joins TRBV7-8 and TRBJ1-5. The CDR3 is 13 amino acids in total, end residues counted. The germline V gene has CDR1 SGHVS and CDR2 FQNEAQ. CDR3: CASSLVPRDSYNS.

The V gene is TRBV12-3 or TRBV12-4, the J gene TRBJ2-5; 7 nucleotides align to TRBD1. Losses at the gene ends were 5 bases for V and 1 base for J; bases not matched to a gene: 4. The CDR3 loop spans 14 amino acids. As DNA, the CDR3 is TGTGCCAGCAGTCAGGGGGTACTCCAAGAGACCCAGTACTTC. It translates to CASSQGVLQETQYF.

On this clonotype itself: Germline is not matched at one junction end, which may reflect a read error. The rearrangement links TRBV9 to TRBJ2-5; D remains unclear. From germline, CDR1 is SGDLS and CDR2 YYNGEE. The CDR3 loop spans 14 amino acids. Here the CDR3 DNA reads TGTGCCAGCAGCGTAGATGGAACCAACTATGCCTACAACTTC. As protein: CASSVDGTNYAYNF.

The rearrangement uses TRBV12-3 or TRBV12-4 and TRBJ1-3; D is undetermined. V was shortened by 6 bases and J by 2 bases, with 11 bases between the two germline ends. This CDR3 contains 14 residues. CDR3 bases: TGTGCCAGCAGCTTCGGGGTCGCTGGAAACACCATATATTTT. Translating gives CASSFGVAGNTIYF.

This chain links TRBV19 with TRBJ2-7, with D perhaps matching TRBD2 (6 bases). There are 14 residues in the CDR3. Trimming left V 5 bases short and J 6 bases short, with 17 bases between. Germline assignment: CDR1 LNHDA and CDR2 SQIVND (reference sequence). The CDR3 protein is CASSVGGGYSEQYF. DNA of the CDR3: TGTGCCAGTAGTGTTGGTGGGGGGTACAGCGAGCAGTACTTC.

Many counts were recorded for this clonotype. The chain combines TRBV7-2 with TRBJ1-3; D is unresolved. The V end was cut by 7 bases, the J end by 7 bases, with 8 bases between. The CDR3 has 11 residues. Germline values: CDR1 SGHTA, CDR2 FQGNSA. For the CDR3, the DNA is TGTGCCAGCACCCTGTGGAACACCATATATTTT. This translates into CASTLWNTIYF.

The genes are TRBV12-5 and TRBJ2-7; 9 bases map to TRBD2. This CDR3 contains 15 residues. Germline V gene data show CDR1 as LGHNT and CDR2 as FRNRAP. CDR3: CASTPSGAAPYEQYF. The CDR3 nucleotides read TGTGCCAGCACGCCTAGCGGGGCGGCACCTTACGAGCAGTACTTC.

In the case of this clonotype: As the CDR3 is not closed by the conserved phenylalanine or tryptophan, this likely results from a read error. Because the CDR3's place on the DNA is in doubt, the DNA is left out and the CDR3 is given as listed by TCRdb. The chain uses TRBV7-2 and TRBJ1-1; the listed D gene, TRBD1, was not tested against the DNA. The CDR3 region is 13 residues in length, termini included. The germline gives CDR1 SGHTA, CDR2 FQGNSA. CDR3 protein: CASSPQRGWGPST.

The CDR3 region has the DNA TGTGCCAGCAGCAAGGAACTAGGACGGACCGGGGAGCTGTTTTTT. Protein: CASSKELGRTGELFF. The V gene is TRBV5-5, the J gene TRBJ2-2; tentatively, D is TRBD2 (5 bases). There are 15 residues in the CDR3. Trimming removed 4 bases from V and 5 bases from J, with 15 bases in between. Germline CDR1 and CDR2: SGHKS and YYEKEE (reference sequence). Variable domain in full (rest from reference TRBV5-5 and TRBJ2-2): DAGVTQSPTHLIKTRGQQVTLRCSPISGHKSVSWYQQVLGQGPQFIFQYYEKEERGRGNFPDRFSARQFPNYSSELNVNALLLGDSALYLCASSKELGRTGELFFGEGSRLTVL.

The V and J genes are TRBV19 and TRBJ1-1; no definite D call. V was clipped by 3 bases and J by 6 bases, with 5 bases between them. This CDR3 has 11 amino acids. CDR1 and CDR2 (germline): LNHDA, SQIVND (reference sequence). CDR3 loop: CASSMEAEAFF. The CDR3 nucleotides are TGTGCCAGTAGTATGGAAGCTGAAGCTTTCTTT.

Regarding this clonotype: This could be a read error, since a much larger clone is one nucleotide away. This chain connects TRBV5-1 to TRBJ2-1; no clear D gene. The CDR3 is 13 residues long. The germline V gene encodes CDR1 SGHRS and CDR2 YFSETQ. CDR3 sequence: CASSLPGWGEQFF. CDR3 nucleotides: TGTGCCAGCAGCCTACCCGGGTGGGGTGAGCAGTTCTTC.

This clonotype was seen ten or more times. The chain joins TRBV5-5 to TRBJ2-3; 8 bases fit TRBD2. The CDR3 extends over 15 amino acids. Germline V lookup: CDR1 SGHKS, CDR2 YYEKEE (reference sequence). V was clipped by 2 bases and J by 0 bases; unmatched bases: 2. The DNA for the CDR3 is TGTGCCAGCAGCTTTCAGCGGGGGAGCACAGATACGCAGTATTTT. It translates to CASSFQRGSTDTQYF.

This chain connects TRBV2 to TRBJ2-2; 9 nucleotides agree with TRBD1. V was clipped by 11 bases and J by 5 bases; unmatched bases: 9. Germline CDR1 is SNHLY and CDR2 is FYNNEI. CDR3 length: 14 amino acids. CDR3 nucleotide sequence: TGTGCCTCCCAGGGGACAGGGTTGACCGGGGAGCTGTTTTTT. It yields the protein CASQGTGLTGELFF. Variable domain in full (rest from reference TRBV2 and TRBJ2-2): EPEVTQTPSHQVTQMGQEVILRCVPISNHLYFYWYRQILGQKVEFLVSFYNNEISEKSEIFDDQFSVERPDGSNFTLKIRSTKLEDSAMYFCASQGTGLTGELFFGEGSRLTVL.

The CDR3 reads CASSLTGYRDGYTF. The CDR3 nucleotides read TGTGCCAGCAGCTTGACCGGATACAGGGATGGCTACACCTTC. The chain links TRBV7-9 to TRBJ1-2; tentative D call: TRBD1 (6 bases). The CDR3 totals 14 residues. Looked up from germline, CDR1 is SEHNR and CDR2 is FQNEAQ (reference sequence). With 3 bases removed from V and 6 bases from J, the gap between germline ends came to 14 bases.

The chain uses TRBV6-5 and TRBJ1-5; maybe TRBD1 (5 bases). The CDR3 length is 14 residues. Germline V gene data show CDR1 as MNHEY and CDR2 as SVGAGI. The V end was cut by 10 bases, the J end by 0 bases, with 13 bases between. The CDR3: CATRDRYSNQPQHF. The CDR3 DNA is TGTGCCACCCGGGACCGCTATAGCAATCAGCCCCAGCATTTT.

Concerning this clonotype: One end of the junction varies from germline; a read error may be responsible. Here the CDR3 reads CASSSAAGGAAPLF. The CDR3 DNA follows: TGTGCCAGCAGCTCTGCCGCAGGGGGGGCGGCACCCCTCTTT. The rearrangement joins TRBV7-2 to TRBJ1-1; TRBD1 agrees at 7 bases. Germline values: CDR1 SGHTA, CDR2 FQGNSA. The CDR3 is made up of 14 amino acids. The variable domain in full, with the rest retrieved from reference TRBV7-2 and TRBJ1-1, is GAGVSQSPSNKVTEKGKDVELRCDPISGHTALYWYRQSLGQGLEFLIYFQGNSAPDKSGLPSDRFSAERTGGSVSTLTIQRTQQEDSAVYLCASSSAAGGAAPLFGQGTRLTVV.

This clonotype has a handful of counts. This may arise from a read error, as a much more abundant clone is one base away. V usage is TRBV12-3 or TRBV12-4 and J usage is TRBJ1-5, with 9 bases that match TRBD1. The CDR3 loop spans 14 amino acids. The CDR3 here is CASSSGTGWEPRHF. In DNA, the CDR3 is TGTGCCAGCAGTTCCGGGACAGGGTGGGAGCCCCGGCATTTT.

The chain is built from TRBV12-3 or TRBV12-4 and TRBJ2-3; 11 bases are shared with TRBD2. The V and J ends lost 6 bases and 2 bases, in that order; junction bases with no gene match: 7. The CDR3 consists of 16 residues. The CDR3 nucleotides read TGTGCCAGCAGCGCTACTAGCGGGGGAGACACAGATACGCAGTATTTT. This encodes CASSATSGGDTDTQYF.

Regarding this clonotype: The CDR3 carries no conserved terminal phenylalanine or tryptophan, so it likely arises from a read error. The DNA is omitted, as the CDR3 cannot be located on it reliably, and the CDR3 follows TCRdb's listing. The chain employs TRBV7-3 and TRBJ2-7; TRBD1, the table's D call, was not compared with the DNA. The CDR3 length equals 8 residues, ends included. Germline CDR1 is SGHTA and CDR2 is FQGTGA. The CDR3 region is CAGRRGGD.